Listed below are T cell receptor beta chains from one sample, sequenced in a study of blood T cell repertoires in COVID-19. Libraries were prepared by immunoSEQ multiplex PCR; TCRdb keeps only in-frame clonotypes and omits some of them. The table has roughly 150,000 clones, around 90% seen once; the top ten hold approximately 3%. What was sequenced was peripheral blood. These receptor sequences come from a man aged 60 to 69 with acute or convalescent COVID-19. The CDR3 runs from the conserved cysteine through the conserved F or W. Fields, in order: V gene, CDR3 protein.

v_gene: TRBV5-1
CDR3aa: CASSLGPTGSNQPQHF

v_gene: TRBV11-2
CDR3aa: CASSLLRGSGNTIYF

v_gene: TRBV12-5
CDR3aa: CASGLVLGLSNYGYTF

v_gene: TRBV6-2/TRBV6-3
CDR3aa: CASSSTSSGNTIYF

v_gene: TRBV20-1
CDR3aa: CSASRRQSNQPQHF

v_gene: TRBV5-5
CDR3aa: CASSSGYEQYF

v_gene: TRBV11-1
CDR3aa: CASSLDPLNSPLHF

v_gene: TRBV10-2
CDR3aa: CASSELSVLSYGYTF

v_gene: TRBV9
CDR3aa: CASSVERGATGVHYGYTF

v_gene: TRBV19
CDR3aa: CASSLRTGLKAFF

v_gene: TRBV2
CDR3aa: CASTRRTGGSDTQYF

v_gene: TRBV7-8
CDR3aa: CASSLGQVYEQYF

v_gene: TRBV5-1
CDR3aa: CASSQGQGAYYEQYF

v_gene: TRBV30
CDR3aa: CAWTQPGFFAEAFF

v_gene: TRBV14
CDR3aa: CASSQEPGRGLGYTQYF

v_gene: TRBV6-5
CDR3aa: CASSYLINQPQHF

v_gene: TRBV5-1
CDR3aa: CASSSQGARGEKLFF

v_gene: TRBV9
CDR3aa: CASSRNGRGTNEKLFF

v_gene: TRBV3-1/TRBV3-2
CDR3aa: CASSQSTGFLHNTEAFF

v_gene: TRBV1
CDR3aa: CTSSQGSRTGGKNIQYF

v_gene: TRBV24-1
CDR3aa: CATSDLTGQGRDEQFF

v_gene: TRBV5-1
CDR3aa: CASADTKGGNTIYF

v_gene: TRBV6-6
CDR3aa: CASRARDRGEGYTF

v_gene: TRBV24-1
CDR3aa: CATSDEKRGAHNEQFF

v_gene: TRBV27
CDR3aa: CASKRGNTEAFF

v_gene: TRBV29-1
CDR3aa: CSVQTGSYNSPLHF

v_gene: TRBV5-5
CDR3aa: CASSRDRGQVYYGYTF

v_gene: TRBV7-9
CDR3aa: CASSQTQGRGNQPQHF

v_gene: TRBV10-2
CDR3aa: CASIGGYTEAFF

v_gene: TRBV5-1
CDR3aa: CASSSWTVNEAFF

v_gene: TRBV6-5
CDR3aa: CASPDTRNTGELFF

v_gene: TRBV7-2
CDR3aa: CASSLAGGGETQYF

v_gene: TRBV7-5
CDR3aa: CARSTLYGYTF

v_gene: TRBV6-5
CDR3aa: CAARPATRNTEAFF

v_gene: TRBV5-4
CDR3aa: CASSRSPPGQTNEKLFF

v_gene: TRBV19
CDR3aa: CASSKEVAYEQYF

v_gene: TRBV5-1
CDR3aa: CASSYRGLASHNEQFF

v_gene: TRBV5-1
CDR3aa: CASSLVAGNGYTF

v_gene: TRBV4-1
CDR3aa: CASSQQATNEKLFF

v_gene: TRBV14
CDR3aa: CASSSGMGTSPFF

v_gene: TRBV7-9
CDR3aa: CASSHTPSGGAAETQYF

v_gene: TRBV29-1
CDR3aa: CSVRTPRLNTEAFF

v_gene: TRBV5-1
CDR3aa: CASQTFPENIQYF

v_gene: TRBV12-3/TRBV12-4
CDR3aa: CASSTDRDGTQYF

v_gene: TRBV2
CDR3aa: CASSATSAGTGVRGYTF

v_gene: TRBV2
CDR3aa: CASSSGTGNHEQYF

v_gene: TRBV7-2
CDR3aa: CASSLLGPSYEQYF

v_gene: TRBV6-1
CDR3aa: CASSEPGLTNEKLFF

v_gene: TRBV7-2
CDR3aa: CASSLVPGTGWAGYTF

v_gene: TRBV2
CDR3aa: CASSVQGLAKNIQYF

v_gene: TRBV6-2/TRBV6-3
CDR3aa: CASSYLGEHYEQYF

v_gene: TRBV4-2
CDR3aa: CASSRGHIMNTEAFF

v_gene: TRBV6-6
CDR3aa: CASTQGGGSWEQYF

v_gene: TRBV6-6
CDR3aa: CASEEEGLADTQYF

v_gene: TRBV24-1
CDR3aa: CATRDSSTGELFF